Sequencing of this TCR beta chain was carried out in a study of post-analysis software for immune sequencing data. The TCR beta cDNA libraries contained unique molecular identifiers. TCRdb re-derived calls from the PCR reads in MiXCR, one entry per CDR3 protein. Here the sample spans around 710,000 distinct CDR3 sequences, 46% being singletons. Input material: blood. The sequence was collected from a girl aged 10-17 years with multiple sclerosis.

The CDR3 loop is CASSLAHYGYTF. The CDR3 DNA reads as TGTGCCAGCAGCTTAGCCCACTATGGCTACACCTTC. This rearrangement joins TRBV13 to TRBJ1-2, with unresolved D. Germline V CDR1 and CDR2: PRHDT, FYEKMQ (reference sequence). The V gene lost 1 base and the J gene lost 3 bases, with 3 bases spanning the gap. The CDR3 contains 12 residues.